The source of this TCR beta chain is a study of patients and donors after allogeneic stem cell transplantation. TCRdb analysed the RT-PCR reads with MiXCR anew, one entry per CDR3 protein. Here the sample spans some 20,000 distinct CDR3 sequences, under 30% being singletons. Germline trimming cut 2 bases from V and 10 bases from J; bases unmatched to any gene: 5. Germline lookup yields CDR1 MNHEY and CDR2 SVGAGI. This CDR3 has 13 residues. This clonotype was seen many times. The gene calls are TRBV6-5 and TRBJ1-1, with TRBD1 matching over 9 bases. Material for sequencing was blood, either unsorted or a sorted T cell fraction (not recorded which). This receptor was identified in a human donor who was either an allogeneic HSCT recipient or a stem cell or donor lymphocyte infusion donor (not recorded which). It is not recorded whose cells these are; they may come from a transplant donor. The CDR3 DNA reads as TGTGCCAGCAGTTACATGGGACAGGGCGGAGCTTTCTTT. Translating gives CASSYMGQGGAFF.